This T cell receptor (beta chain) was recorded in a study of blood T cell repertoires in COVID-19. Turning to the study itself: Samples taken during acute and convalescent COVID-19 were collected in the United States, Italy and Spain.

Participant-given clinical history determined each cohort assignment. With 1 base removed from V and 10 bases from J, the gap between germline ends came to 20 bases. Germline CDR1 reads LGHNA; CDR2 reads YSLEER. The CDR3 consists of 17 residues. As originally analysed: It was from reference gene primer amplification that nucleated cell counts were estimated. Libraries were prepared by immunoSEQ multiplex PCR; TCRdb keeps only in-frame clonotypes and omits some of them. That table supplies the V and J calls and clone size; D and trimming were determined from the DNA. The table shows 340,000 or so clones, with roughly 85% occurring only once.

Sequencing input: PBMCs or T cells enriched from blood (not recorded which). V gene TRBV4-3 combines with J gene TRBJ1-6, with D maybe TRBD1 (5 bases). The receptor comes from a woman between 35 and 50 years old with acute COVID-19. CDR3 sequence reads: CASSQGDGPRVVSPLHF. The CDR3 DNA follows: TGCGCCAGCAGCCAAGGCGATGGTCCCAGGGTAGTATCACCCCTCCACTTT.